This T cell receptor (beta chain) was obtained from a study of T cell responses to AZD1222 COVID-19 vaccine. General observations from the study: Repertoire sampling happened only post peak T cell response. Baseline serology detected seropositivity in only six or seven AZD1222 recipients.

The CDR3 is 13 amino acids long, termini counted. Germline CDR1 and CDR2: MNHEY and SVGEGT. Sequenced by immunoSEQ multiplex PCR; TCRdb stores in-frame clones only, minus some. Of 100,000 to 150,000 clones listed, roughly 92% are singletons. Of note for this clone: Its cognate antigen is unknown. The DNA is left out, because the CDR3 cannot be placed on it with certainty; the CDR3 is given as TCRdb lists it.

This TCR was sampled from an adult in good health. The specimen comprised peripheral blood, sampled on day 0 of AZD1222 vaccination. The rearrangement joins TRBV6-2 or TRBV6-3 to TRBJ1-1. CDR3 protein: CASSSSWDTEAFF.